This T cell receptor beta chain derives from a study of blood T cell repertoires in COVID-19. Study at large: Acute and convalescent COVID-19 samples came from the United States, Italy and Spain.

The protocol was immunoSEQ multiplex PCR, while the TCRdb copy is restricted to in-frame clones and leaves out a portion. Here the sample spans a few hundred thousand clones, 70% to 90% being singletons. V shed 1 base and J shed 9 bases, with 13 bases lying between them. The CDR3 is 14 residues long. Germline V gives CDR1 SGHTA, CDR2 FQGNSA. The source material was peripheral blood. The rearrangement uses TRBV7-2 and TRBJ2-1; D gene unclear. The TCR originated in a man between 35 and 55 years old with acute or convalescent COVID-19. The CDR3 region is CASSLVVASGEQFF. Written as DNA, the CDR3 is TGTGCCAGCAGCTTAGTGGTCGCGTCAGGTGAGCAGTTCTTC. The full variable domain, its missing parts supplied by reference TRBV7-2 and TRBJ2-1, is GAGVSQSPSNKVTEKGKDVELRCDPISGHTALYWYRQSLGQGLEFLIYFQGNSAPDKSGLPSDRFSAERTGGSVSTLTIQRTQQEDSAVYLCASSLVVASGEQFFGPGTRLTVL.